This paragraph covers one TCR beta chain sequence. Authors' data handling: Amplification with reference gene primers provided the estimates of nucleated cell counts. Produced via immunoSEQ multiplex PCR; TCRdb's table is partial and in-frame only. V, J and clone size reflect that table, while D and trimming were determined from the DNA. Among 250,000 or so clones listed, 87% were seen once. These data come from a study of blood T cell repertoires in COVID-19. Turning to the study itself: PBMCs, B-cell-depleted T cells, or T cells were the source of the cDNA or gDNA that made up the material.

In terms of age and location, participants ranged from about 18 to 100 years and lived in roughly 22 US areas. Sequencing was done on a sample of PBMCs or T cells enriched from blood (not recorded which). The receptor was derived from a woman in her twenties or thirties with acute COVID-19.

DNA for the CDR3: TGTGCCAGCAGCCAAACCCTCGGGGGGGGTGTCGACTATGGCTACACCTTC. This gives the protein CASSQTLGGGVDYGYTF. The chain employs TRBV3-1 (or the pseudogene TRBV3-2) and TRBJ1-2; tentative D call: TRBD1 (5 bases). Trimming removed 2 bases from V and 3 bases from J, with 19 bases in between. Germline values: CDR1 LGHDT, CDR2 YNNKEL (reference sequence). CDR3 size: 17 residues.